This T cell receptor (beta chain) was documented in a study of T cell repertoires in cytomegalovirus infection. As for the study in general: Public TCR beta signature analysis indicated the presence of both CMV infection and matching HLA type. Study-wide points: The ex vivo response showed dominance by HLA-C-restricted CMV-specific TCR beta clonotypes. CMV carriers having the relevant HLA were flagged by cumulative public TCR beta family frequency.

TCRdb passed the reads through MiXCR, listing each CDR3 protein once. The top ten hold about 6% of the sample, which has about 240,000 distinct CDR3 sequences, under 8.5% seen once. This clonotype was counted ten times or more. Its antigen is not known. V gave up 1 base and J gave up 0 bases, with 7 bases separating them. This CDR3 comprises 15 residues. Per the germline V gene, CDR1 is SGHTA and CDR2 is FQGNSA. V is TRBV7-2 and J is TRBJ1-5; weak D call: TRBD1 (5 bases). The TCR originated in a human donor in good health (CMV status not recorded). Some clones in this sample may be carry-over from other donors' samples. Sequencing was done on a sample of PBMCs. The DNA for the CDR3 is TGTGCCAGCAGCTTAGATGGGGGTAGCAATCAGCCCCAGCATTTT. This codes for CASSLDGGSNQPQHF.